Listed below are T cell receptor beta chains from one sample, sequenced in a study of a mutant IDH1 vaccine in newly diagnosed glioma. These receptors have no identified antigens. The table came from immunoSEQ multiplex PCR; TCRdb's copy has only in-frame clones and leaves some out. The sample lists nearly 50,000 clones; around 84% were seen once. Material: PBMCs, obtained from a glioma patient whose treatment included an IDH1 peptide vaccine. Every receptor here comes from a woman aged 25 to 39 with glioma. Some clones in this sample may be carry-over from other donors' samples. Both conserved end residues are part of each CDR3. Each record gives: V gene, D gene, J gene, CDR3 protein, CDR3 DNA. The D gene is left open where the match is weak.

>TRBV10-3|TRBD2|TRBJ2-2
CAIRLAGDGELFF
TGTGCCATCAGACTAGCGGGAGACGGGGAGCTGTTTTTT
>TRBV28|.|TRBJ1-4
CASTQSGGFEKLFF
TGTGCCAGCACGCAATCCGGGGGGTTCGAAAAACTGTTTTTT
>TRBV7-6|.|TRBJ2-5
CASSPPETGRETQYF
TGTGCCAGCAGCCCCCCAGAGACAGGGAGGGAGACCCAGTACTTC
>TRBV5-1|.|TRBJ2-6
CASSNDGSGANVLTF
TGCGCCAGCAGCAACGACGGCTCTGGGGCCAACGTCCTGACTTTC
>TRBV6-5|.|TRBJ2-7
CASSLGPRSYEQYF
TGTGCCAGCAGTTTGGGACCCCGGTCCTACGAGCAGTACTTC
>TRBV27|.|TRBJ2-1
CASRHVSVLSSYNEQFF
TGTGCCAGCAGACACGTTAGCGTTTTGAGCTCCTACAATGAGCAGTTCTTC
>TRBV6-1|.|TRBJ1-2
CASSERGREHYGYTF
TGTGCCAGCAGTGAACGAGGGAGAGAGCACTATGGCTACACCTTC
>TRBV7-9|TRBD1|TRBJ2-5
CASSLRDRARETQYF
TGTGCCAGCAGCTTAAGGGACAGGGCGCGGGAGACCCAGTACTTC
>TRBV7-2|.|TRBJ2-5
CASSPNGGSETQYF
TGTGCCAGCAGCCCCAACGGAGGGTCGGAGACCCAGTACTTC
>TRBV5-1|TRBD1|TRBJ1-1
CASSLGQGARQTEAFF
TGCGCCAGCAGCTTGGGGCAGGGGGCGCGTCAGACTGAAGCTTTCTTT
>TRBV6-5|TRBD1|TRBJ2-7
CASSYLGQGIDEQYF
TGTGCCAGCAGTTACTTGGGACAGGGGATAGACGAGCAGTACTTC
>TRBV5-1|.|TRBJ2-7
CASSFTLMGDEQYF
TGCGCCAGCAGCTTTACCTTGATGGGGGACGAGCAGTACTTC
>TRBV7-6|TRBD2|TRBJ2-7
CASSLGPAGVSYEQYF
TGTGCCAGCAGCTTAGGCCCAGCGGGGGTCTCCTACGAGCAGTACTTC
>TRBV11-2|.|TRBJ2-7
CASSLDPLRGYEQYF
TGTGCCAGCAGCTTAGACCCCTTACGGGGTTACGAGCAGTACTTC